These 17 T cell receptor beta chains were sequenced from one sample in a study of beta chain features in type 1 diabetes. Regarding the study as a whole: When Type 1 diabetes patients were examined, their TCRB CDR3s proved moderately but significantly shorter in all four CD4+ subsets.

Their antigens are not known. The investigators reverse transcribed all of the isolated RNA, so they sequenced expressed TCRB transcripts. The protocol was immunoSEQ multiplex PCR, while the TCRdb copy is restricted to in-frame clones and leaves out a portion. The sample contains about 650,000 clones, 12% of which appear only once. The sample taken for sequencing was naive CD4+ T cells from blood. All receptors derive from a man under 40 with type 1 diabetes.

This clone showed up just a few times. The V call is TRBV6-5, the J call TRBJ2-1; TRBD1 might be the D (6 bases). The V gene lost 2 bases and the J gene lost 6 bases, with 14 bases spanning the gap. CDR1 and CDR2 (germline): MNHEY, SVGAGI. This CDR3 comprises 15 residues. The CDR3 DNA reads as TGTGCCAGCAGTTACCAGGGGAATCGAGGCAATGAGCAGTTCTTC. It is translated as CASSYQGNRGNEQFF.

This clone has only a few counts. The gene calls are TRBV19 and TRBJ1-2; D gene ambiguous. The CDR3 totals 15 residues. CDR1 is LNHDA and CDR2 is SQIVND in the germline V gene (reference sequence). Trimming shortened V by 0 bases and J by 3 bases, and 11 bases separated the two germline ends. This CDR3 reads CASSIDHEEYYGYTF. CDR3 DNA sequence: TGTGCCAGTAGTATAGATCACGAGGAGTACTATGGCTACACCTTC.

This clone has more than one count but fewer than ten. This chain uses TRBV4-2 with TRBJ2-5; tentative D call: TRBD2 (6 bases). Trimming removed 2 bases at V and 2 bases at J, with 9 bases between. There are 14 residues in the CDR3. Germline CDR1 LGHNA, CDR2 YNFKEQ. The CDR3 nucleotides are TGTGCCAGCAGCCAATTGGGGACTCAAGAGACCCAGTACTTC. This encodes CASSQLGTQETQYF.

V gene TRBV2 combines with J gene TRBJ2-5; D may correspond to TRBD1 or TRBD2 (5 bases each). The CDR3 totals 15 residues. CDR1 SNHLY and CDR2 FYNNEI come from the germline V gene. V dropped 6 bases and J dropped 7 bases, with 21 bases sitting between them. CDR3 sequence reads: CASSHATRGEVTQYF. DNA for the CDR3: TGTGCCAGCAGCCATGCTACTAGGGGTGAGGTGACCCAGTACTTC.

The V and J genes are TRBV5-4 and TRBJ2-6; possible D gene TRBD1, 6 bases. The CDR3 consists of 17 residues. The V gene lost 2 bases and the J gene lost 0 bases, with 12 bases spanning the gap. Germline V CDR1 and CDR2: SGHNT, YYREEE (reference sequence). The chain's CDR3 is CASSFGQSASGANVLTF. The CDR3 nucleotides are TGTGCCAGCAGCTTTGGACAGTCCGCCTCTGGGGCCAACGTCCTGACTTTC. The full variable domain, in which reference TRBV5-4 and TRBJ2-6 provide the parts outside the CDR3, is ETGVTQSPTHLIKTRGQQVTLRCSSQSGHNTVSWYQQALGQGPQFIFQYYREEENGRGNFPPRFSGLQFPNYSSELNVNALELDDSALYLCASSFGQSASGANVLTFGAGSRLTVL.

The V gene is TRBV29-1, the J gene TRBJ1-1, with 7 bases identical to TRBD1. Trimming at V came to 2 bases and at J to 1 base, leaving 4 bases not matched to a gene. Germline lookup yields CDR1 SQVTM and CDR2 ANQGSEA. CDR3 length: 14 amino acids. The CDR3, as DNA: TGCAGCGTTGAAATAAGACAGGGGAACACTGAAGCTTTCTTT. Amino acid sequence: CSVEIRQGNTEAFF.

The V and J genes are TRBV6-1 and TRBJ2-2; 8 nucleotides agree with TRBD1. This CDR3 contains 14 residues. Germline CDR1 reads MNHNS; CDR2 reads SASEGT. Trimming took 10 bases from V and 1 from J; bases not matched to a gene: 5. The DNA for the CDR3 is TGTGCCAAGGACAGGGCCTTGAACACCGGGGAGCTGTTTTTT. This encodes CAKDRALNTGELFF.

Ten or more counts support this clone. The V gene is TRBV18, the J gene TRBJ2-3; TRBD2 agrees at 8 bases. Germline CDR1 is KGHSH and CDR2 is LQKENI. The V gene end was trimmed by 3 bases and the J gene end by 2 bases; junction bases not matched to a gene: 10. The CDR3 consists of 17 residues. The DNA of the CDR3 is TGTGCCAGCTCACCTCAATGGGGTAGCGGGACCACAGATACGCAGTATTTT. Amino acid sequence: CASSPQWGSGTTDTQYF.

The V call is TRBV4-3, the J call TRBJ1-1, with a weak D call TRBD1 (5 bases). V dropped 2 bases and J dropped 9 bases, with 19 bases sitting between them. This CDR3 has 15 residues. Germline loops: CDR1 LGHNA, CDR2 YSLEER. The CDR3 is CASSQTVGSTAKAFF. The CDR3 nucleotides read TGCGCCAGCAGCCAAACTGTTGGGTCGACAGCCAAAGCTTTCTTT.

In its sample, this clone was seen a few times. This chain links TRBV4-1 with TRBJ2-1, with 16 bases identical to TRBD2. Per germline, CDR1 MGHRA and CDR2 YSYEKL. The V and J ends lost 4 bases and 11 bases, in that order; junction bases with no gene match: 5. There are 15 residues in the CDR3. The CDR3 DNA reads TGCGCCAGCAGCCCATCGGGACTAGCGGGGGGGAAGCAGTTCTTC. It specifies CASSPSGLAGGKQFF.

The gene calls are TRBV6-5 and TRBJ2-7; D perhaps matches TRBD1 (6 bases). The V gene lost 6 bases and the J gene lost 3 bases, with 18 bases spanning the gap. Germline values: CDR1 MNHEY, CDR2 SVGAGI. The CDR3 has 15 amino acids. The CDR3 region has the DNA TGTGCCAGCAGCCCCGGGACATTCGGATTCTACGAGCAGTACTTC. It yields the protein CASSPGTFGFYEQYF.

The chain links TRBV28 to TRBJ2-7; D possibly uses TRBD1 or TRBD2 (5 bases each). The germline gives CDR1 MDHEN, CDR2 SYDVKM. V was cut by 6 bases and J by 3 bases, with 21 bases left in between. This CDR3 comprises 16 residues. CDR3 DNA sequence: TGTGCCAGCAGACGCAACGGGGCAGGTGCTTACTACGAGCAGTACTTC. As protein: CASRRNGAGAYYEQYF.

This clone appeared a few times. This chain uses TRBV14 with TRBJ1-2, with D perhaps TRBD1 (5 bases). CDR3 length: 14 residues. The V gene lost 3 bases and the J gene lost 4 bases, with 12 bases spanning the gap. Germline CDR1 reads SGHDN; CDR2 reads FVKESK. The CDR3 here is CASSQTQGFYGYTF. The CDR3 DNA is TGTGCCAGCAGCCAGACCCAGGGATTCTATGGCTACACCTTC.

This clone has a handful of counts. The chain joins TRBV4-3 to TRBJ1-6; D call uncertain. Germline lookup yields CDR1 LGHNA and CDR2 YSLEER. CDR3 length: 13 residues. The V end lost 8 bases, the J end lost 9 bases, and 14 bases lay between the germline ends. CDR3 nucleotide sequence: TGCGCCAGCGGTGAAAGGGTTGGTTCACCCCTCCACTTT. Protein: CASGERVGSPLHF.

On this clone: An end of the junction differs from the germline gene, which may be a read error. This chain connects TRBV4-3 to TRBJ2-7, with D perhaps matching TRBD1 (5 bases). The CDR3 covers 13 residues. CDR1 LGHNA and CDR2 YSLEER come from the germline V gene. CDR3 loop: CASSQDSGRATNF. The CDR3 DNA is TGCGCCAGCAGCCAAGATTCGGGCAGGGCAACAAACTTC.

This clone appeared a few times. The CDR3: CASSLEHNNSPLHF. CDR3 DNA sequence: TGTGCCAGCAGCTTAGAACATAATAATTCACCCCTCCACTTT. The V call is TRBV7-9, the J call TRBJ1-6; D not certain. V was trimmed by 1 base and J by 5 bases, leaving 6 bases between them. This CDR3 has 14 residues. Looked up from germline, CDR1 is SEHNR and CDR2 is FQNEAQ (reference sequence).

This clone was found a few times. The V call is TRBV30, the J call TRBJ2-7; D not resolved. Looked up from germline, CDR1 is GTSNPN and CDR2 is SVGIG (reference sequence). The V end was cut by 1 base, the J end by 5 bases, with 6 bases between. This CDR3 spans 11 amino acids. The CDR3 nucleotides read TGTGCCTGGAGTGAACAGCACGAGCAGTACTTC. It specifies CAWSEQHEQYF.